The 25 T cell receptor beta chains given below trace back to one sample, sequenced in a study of CXCR3-negative and CXCR3-positive naive CD8 T cells. Study-wide findings and caveats: More hydrophobic TRB CDR3s were found in CXCR3-positive naive cells than in CXCR3-negative naive cells.

Their antigen targets remain unknown. It was by 5' RACE with UMI labels that the TRB cDNA libraries were prepared. Each CDR3 protein gets one entry in TCRdb, which reprocessed the 5' RACE reads and gives no DNA. The table counts 100,000 to 150,000 distinct CDR3 sequences; 0.4% to 0.5% lies in the top ten. The sample was naive CXCR3+ CD8+ T cells from blood. Subset reported: CD45RO-CCR7+CD27+CD95- naive CD8+ T cells expressing CXCR3 (TNR3+). All receptors derive from a human donor in good health. Some clones in this sample may be carry-over from other donors' samples.

The chain links TRBV12-5 to TRBJ2-3; there is no DNA to check the TCRdb D call of TRBD1. The CDR3 has 14 amino acids. Germline values: CDR1 LGHNT, CDR2 FRNRAP. This chain's CDR3 is CASGGGTSTDTQYF.

The V gene is TRBV28, the J gene TRBJ1-2; TCRdb proposes TRBD1, but this gene call is untestable without DNA. The CDR3 spans 18 residues. Germline V gene data show CDR1 as MDHEN and CDR2 as SYDVKM. CDR3: CASSNAIGATLPAYGYTF.

The rearrangement uses TRBV12-3 or TRBV12-4 and TRBJ2-6; TCRdb indicates TRBD1, and absent DNA this call remains unverified. The CDR3 loop spans 17 amino acids. CDR3 sequence: CASRNPRVGDGANVLTF.

The rearrangement links TRBV27 to TRBJ2-3. The length of the CDR3 is 12 residues. Germline CDR1 is MNHEY and CDR2 is SMNVEV (reference sequence). CDR3: CASSFHTDTQYF.

The chain recombines TRBV20-1 with TRBJ1-4. This CDR3 spans 15 amino acids. Germline loops: CDR1 DFQATT, CDR2 SNEGSKA (reference sequence). CDR3: CSARLIVATNEKLFF.

The rearrangement joins TRBV29-1 to TRBJ2-3; lacking DNA, the TRBD1 call made by TCRdb goes unchecked. The CDR3 has 12 amino acids. Germline V gene lookup returns CDR1 SQVTM and CDR2 ANQGSEA. CDR3 sequence: CSVEIWGATQYF.

This rearrangement joins TRBV29-1 to TRBJ1-5; TCRdb names TRBD1, which stays unverified in the absence of DNA. CDR3 size: 15 residues. The germline gives CDR1 SQVTM, CDR2 ANQGSEA. This CDR3 is CSVGAGTGVEQPQHF.

The J gene is TRBJ2-7, the V gene TRBV12-3 or TRBV12-4; TCRdb's D call, TRBD2, is unchecked because there is no DNA. The CDR3 consists of 15 residues. This CDR3 reads CASSPGLAGDYEQYF.

The genes are TRBV7-6 and TRBJ2-7; TCRdb names TRBD1, which stays unverified in the absence of DNA. The CDR3 contains 13 residues. Looked up from germline, CDR1 is SGHVS and CDR2 is FNYEAQ. CDR3 amino acids: CASSFLGGNEQYF.

This sequence joins TRBV5-1 and TRBJ2-1; TCRdb's D call of TRBD2 is untestable without DNA. CDR3 length: 15 residues. Germline V lookup: CDR1 SGHRS, CDR2 YFSETQ. CDR3: CASSSEGPTYNEQFF.

The rearrangement links TRBV4-1 to TRBJ2-5; lacking DNA, the TRBD1 call made by TCRdb goes unchecked. Germline V gene lookup returns CDR1 MGHRA and CDR2 YSYEKL. The CDR3 runs to 16 residues. The CDR3: CASSQGFGRVGETQYF.

The V and J genes are TRBV29-1 and TRBJ2-7; checking the TCRdb D call of TRBD2 is not possible without DNA. CDR3 size: 15 residues. Looked up from germline, CDR1 is SQVTM and CDR2 is ANQGSEA. CDR3 protein: CSVGLAGNPSYEQYF.

V is TRBV28 and J is TRBJ2-7. Per germline, CDR1 MDHEN and CDR2 SYDVKM. CDR3 length: 11 amino acids. This chain's CDR3 is CASSLVYEQYF.

The rearrangement links TRBV7-8 to TRBJ2-3; TCRdb's D gene call, TRBD2, goes unchecked for lack of DNA. The CDR3 spans 14 residues. Germline CDR1 is SGHVS and CDR2 is FQNEAQ. This chain's CDR3 is CASSSFAGGDTQYF.

The V gene is TRBV6-5, the J gene TRBJ2-7. In germline, CDR1 is MNHEY, CDR2 SVGAGI. This CDR3 comprises 14 residues. This CDR3 reads CASSYYDNSYEQYF.

The CDR3 spells CASSQVLDRAGNTIYF. This chain connects TRBV4-1 to TRBJ1-3; the TCRdb call, TRBD1, lacks DNA for checking. The length of the CDR3 is 16 residues. Germline lookup yields CDR1 MGHRA and CDR2 YSYEKL.

The chain joins TRBV3-1 to TRBJ2-1; the TCRdb call, TRBD2, lacks DNA for checking. This CDR3 spans 18 amino acids. Germline V gene lookup returns CDR1 LGHDT and CDR2 YNNKEL (reference sequence). This CDR3 reads CASTQRSLAGGPNNEQFF.

The V and J genes are TRBV20-1 and TRBJ1-6; TCRdb lists TRBD1, though no DNA is available to test this call. Germline CDR1 reads DFQATT; CDR2 reads SNEGSKA (reference sequence). This CDR3 contains 15 residues. CDR3 amino acids: CSARLLGQGSSPLHF.

The chain joins TRBV7-2 to TRBJ1-1. Germline CDR1 SGHTA, CDR2 FQGNSA. The CDR3 length is 13 residues. The CDR3 protein is CASSVRVHTEAFF.

CDR3 residues: CASRLTGGSDTQYF. The V gene is TRBV14, the J gene TRBJ2-3; the D gene TCRdb calls, TRBD1, cannot be checked with no DNA. The CDR3 contains 14 residues. CDR1 is SGHDN, CDR2 FVKESK, per germline. The full variable domain, rest sourced from reference TRBV14 and TRBJ2-3, is EAGVTQFPSHSVIEKGQTVTLRCDPISGHDNLYWYRRVMGKEIKFLLHFVKESKQDESGMPNNRFLAERTGGTYSTLKVQPAELEDSGVYFCASRLTGGSDTQYFGPGTRLTVL.

The V gene is TRBV12-3 or TRBV12-4, the J gene TRBJ2-5; TCRdb designates TRBD2, a call that cannot be tested without DNA. This CDR3 is built from 15 residues. CDR3 residues: CASSSGLAVWETQYF.

The chain has TRBV29-1 and TRBJ2-3. The CDR3 runs to 16 residues. Germline CDR1 reads SQVTM; CDR2 reads ANQGSEA. The chain's CDR3 is CSVEESYLKTSDTQYF.

The chain joins TRBV5-1 to TRBJ1-1. In germline, CDR1 is SGHRS, CDR2 YFSETQ. The CDR3 runs 14 residues. CDR3 loop: CASSQTPDNTEAFF.

The chain has TRBV12-3 or TRBV12-4 and TRBJ2-2. This CDR3 comprises 11 residues. The CDR3 reads CASSLIRELFF.

V gene TRBV7-2 combines with J gene TRBJ2-7; TCRdb proposes TRBD2, but this gene call is untestable without DNA. Germline V lookup: CDR1 SGHTA, CDR2 FQGNSA. CDR3 size: 15 residues. CDR3: CASSYRGLSSYEQYF.